The 32 T cell receptor beta chains below come from one sample, sequenced in a study of cytomegalovirus exposure and HLA in healthy donors (dated 2017 in TCRdb). The library was generated by the immunoSEQ multiplex PCR assay. For the multiplex PCR, a mixture combining 60 forward primers for TCR Vbeta segments and 13 reverse primers for TCR Jbeta segments was used. Here the immuneACCESS table is served through TCRdb, limited to in-frame sequences with V and J called. Missing clones are a known gap in these copies; in checked studies unresolved V genes cover under half, and the rest lacks a known reason. This sample has about 120,000 clones in its table, and about four fifths of those were observed once. Approximately 2% of the sample is in the top ten clones. Source material: PBMCs. All receptors derive from a man between 18 and 29 years old in good health and CMV-seronegative.

This chain uses TRBV10-1 with TRBJ2-3; D call uncertain. Germline CDR1 reads WNHNN; CDR2 reads SYGVQD (reference sequence). CDR3 length: 14 residues. Trimming pared 4 bases from V and 3 bases from J, leaving 11 bases between. Written as DNA, the CDR3 is TGCGCCAGCAGTGCCCTATACCGGACAGATACGCAGTATTTT. Protein sequence: CASSALYRTDTQYF.

This chain connects TRBV11-2 to TRBJ2-5, with 8 positions matching TRBD1. Trimming took 5 bases from V and 5 from J; bases not matched to a gene: 4. This CDR3 spans 13 amino acids. Germline V CDR1 and CDR2: SGHAT, FQNNGV. Here the CDR3 DNA reads TGTGCCAGCAGCCAGGGGGCGAGGGAGACCCAGTACTTC. Translating gives CASSQGARETQYF.

In this sample, this clone turned up a few times. The chain employs TRBV6-4 and TRBJ2-2; 8 bases line up with TRBD2. The CDR3 runs 16 residues. V gave up 0 bases and J gave up 6 bases; unmatched junction bases: 6. Per the germline V gene, CDR1 is MRHNA and CDR2 is SNTAGT. Written as DNA, the CDR3 is TGTGCCAGCAGTGACTCGAAAACGGGAGGGCCCGGGGAGCTGTTTTTT. Protein product: CASSDSKTGGPGELFF.

This clone has a handful of counts. The chain is built from TRBV28 and TRBJ1-1; TRBD1 matches 10 bases. The trim removed 4 bases at V and 4 bases at J, leaving 12 bases unmatched. Germline V gene sequence: CDR1 MDHEN, CDR2 SYDVKM. CDR3 size: 17 residues. The CDR3 loop reads CASSSLPGTGVGTEAFF. The CDR3 DNA sequence: TGTGCCAGCAGTTCACTTCCCGGGACAGGGGTAGGCACTGAAGCTTTCTTT.

The chain links TRBV30 to TRBJ1-2; tentatively, D is TRBD1 (5 bases). Germline V gives CDR1 GTSNPN, CDR2 SVGIG (reference sequence). This CDR3 is built from 11 residues. Trimming took 5 bases from V and 8 from J, leaving 12 bases between them. CDR3 sequence: CAWGGTEGYTF. The CDR3 nucleotides read TGTGCCTGGGGAGGGACTGAAGGCTACACCTTC.

This clone was seen a single time. The chain is built from TRBV28 and TRBJ1-2; D is unresolved. The CDR3 contains 12 residues. V was pared by 6 bases and J by 4 bases, with 9 bases between. Germline CDR1 and CDR2: MDHEN and SYDVKM. The CDR3 spells CASRPYIYGYTF. In nucleotides, the CDR3 is TGTGCCAGCAGACCGTACATCTATGGCTACACCTTC.

This clone appeared a few times. V is TRBV5-5 and J is TRBJ2-2; D is uncertain. Trimming shortened V by 7 bases and J by 4 bases, and 11 bases separated the two germline ends. CDR3 size: 13 residues. Germline CDR1 SGHKS, CDR2 YYEKEE (reference sequence). The chain's CDR3 is CASAPGSTGELFF. The CDR3 DNA is TGTGCCAGCGCCCCTGGTAGCACCGGGGAGCTGTTTTTT.

The V and J genes are TRBV9 and TRBJ1-2; perhaps TRBD1 as D (6 bases). The CDR3 is made up of 15 amino acids. The germline V gene encodes CDR1 SGDLS and CDR2 YYNGEE. Trimming removed 4 bases at V and 8 bases at J, with 21 bases between. The CDR3 bases are TGTGCCAGCAGCCGGAGCCTAACAGGGTCGAGCGGCTACACCTTC. Residues: CASSRSLTGSSGYTF.

This rearrangement joins TRBV27 to TRBJ2-1, with a possible D match to TRBD2 (5 bases). V lost 3 bases, J lost 0 bases, and 9 bases lay in between. The germline V gene has CDR1 MNHEY and CDR2 SMNVEV (reference sequence). The CDR3 loop spans 15 amino acids. CDR3: CASSLVGGSYNEQFF. The CDR3 DNA reads as TGTGCCAGCAGTTTGGTCGGAGGCTCCTACAATGAGCAGTTCTTC.

This chain connects TRBV7-2 to TRBJ2-1; 9 nucleotides line up with TRBD2. Germline-derived CDR1 and CDR2 are SGHTA and FQGNSA. There are 14 residues in the CDR3. J was trimmed by 4 bases and V by 7 bases; bases with no gene match: 5. CDR3: CASKTSGLYNEQFF. The CDR3 bases are TGTGCCAGCAAGACTAGCGGACTTTACAATGAGCAGTTCTTC.

The rearrangement links TRBV19 to TRBJ1-2, with TRBD1 matching 7 bases. The germline CDR1 and CDR2 sequences are LNHDA and SQIVND (reference sequence). V dropped 10 bases and J dropped 4; count of bases not matched to a gene: 9. The CDR3 runs 13 residues. CDR3 region: CATQRGTVYGYTF. CDR3 sequence (DNA): TGTGCCACACAAAGGGGGACAGTCTATGGCTACACCTTC. The entire variable domain, with the rest obtained from reference TRBV19 and TRBJ1-2, is as follows: DGGITQSPKYLFRKEGQNVTLSCEQNLNHDAMYWYRQDPGQGLRLIYYSQIVNDFQKGDIAEGYSVSREKKESFPLTVTSAQKNPTAFYLCATQRGTVYGYTFGSGTRLTVV.

The gene calls are TRBV28 and TRBJ1-3, with no clear D. CDR1 MDHEN and CDR2 SYDVKM come from the germline V gene. The ends were cut back, 1 base at V and 2 bases at J, with 15 bases in the middle. The CDR3 contains 17 residues. This CDR3 reads CASSLSGSANPGNTIYF. The CDR3 DNA is TGTGCCAGCAGTTTATCGGGATCAGCGAACCCTGGAAACACCATATATTTT.

This sequence joins TRBV9 and TRBJ2-1; 8 nucleotides agree with TRBD2. From germline, CDR1 is SGDLS and CDR2 YYNGEE. V lost 0 bases and J lost 6; bases outside the gene matches: 5. The CDR3 has 15 residues. This chain's CDR3 is CASSVAGGGANEQFF. The CDR3 DNA follows: TGTGCCAGCAGCGTAGCGGGGGGGGGAGCCAATGAGCAGTTCTTC. Filled out from reference TRBV9 and TRBJ2-1, the complete variable domain reads DSGVTQTPKHLITATGQRVTLRCSPRSGDLSVYWYQQSLDQGLQFLIQYYNGEERAKGNILERFSAQQFPDLHSELNLSSLELGDSALYFCASSVAGGGANEQFFGPGTRLTVL.

V gene TRBV11-2 combines with J gene TRBJ2-5; no firm D call. The CDR3 is made up of 12 amino acids. Germline V gene lookup returns CDR1 SGHAT and CDR2 FQNNGV. V lost 1 base, J lost 4 bases, and 4 bases lay in between. CDR3 protein: CASSLVGETQYF. Here the CDR3 DNA reads TGTGCCAGCAGCTTAGTCGGAGAGACCCAGTACTTC.

In this sample, this clone turned up once. The V call is TRBV13, the J call TRBJ2-7; 10 bases agree with TRBD2. CDR1 is PRHDT and CDR2 is FYEKMQ in the germline V gene (reference sequence). CDR3 length: 14 residues. J was trimmed by 4 bases and V by 5 bases; bases with no gene match: 5. This chain's CDR3 is CASSPGLAVYEQYV. In DNA form, the CDR3 reads TGTGCCAGCAGCCCCGGACTAGCGGTATACGAGCAGTACGTC.

A word on this clone: At one of its ends the junction is not consistent with the germline gene, which may arise from a read error. CDR3 loop: CASSTQQWTSGDFQETQYF. The CDR3 coding sequence is TGTGCTAGCAGTACTCAACAGTGGACTAGCGGAGATTTCCAAGAGACCCAGTACTTC. The chain recombines TRBV7-7 with TRBJ2-5; 10 positions match TRBD2. Germline V gives CDR1 SSHAT, CDR2 FNYEAQ (reference sequence). The CDR3 covers 19 residues.

The gene calls are TRBV27 and TRBJ2-3; 10 bases agree with TRBD2. The J segment lost 5 bases and the V segment lost 5 bases, leaving 10 bases of the junction unmatched. This CDR3 has 16 amino acids. Germline V lookup: CDR1 MNHEY, CDR2 SMNVEV (reference sequence). As DNA, the CDR3 is TGTGCCAGCAGTACCCCGGCACTAGCGGGGTTAGATACGCAGTATTTT. This codes for CASSTPALAGLDTQYF.

The chain carries TRBV19 and TRBJ2-3; D may be TRBD1 (5 bases). The CDR3 length is 15 residues. In germline, CDR1 is LNHDA, CDR2 SQIVND (reference sequence). The V end was cut by 3 bases, the J end by 4 bases, with 14 bases between. The CDR3 DNA reads TGTGCCAGTAGTATTCAGGGTTGGGGCGCAGATACGCAGTATTTT. Protein: CASSIQGWGADTQYF.

Note on this clone: An end of the junction does not agree with germline; a read error may underlie this. This chain joins TRBV4-3 and TRBJ1-6; D is possibly TRBD1 (6 bases). This CDR3 region has 16 residues. CDR1 and CDR2 from the germline V gene are LGHNA and YSLEER. This chain's CDR3 is CASTQDRGSRNSPLHF. The CDR3 nucleotides read TGCGCCAGCACCCAAGATAGGGGGTCGCGCAATTCACCCCTCCACTTT.

The chain couples TRBV6-6 to TRBJ1-2; TRBD1 might be the D (5 bases). The germline gives CDR1 MNHNY, CDR2 SVGAGI (reference sequence). Trimming shortened V by 4 bases and J by 6 bases, and 12 bases separated the two germline ends. This CDR3 has 13 residues. The CDR3 protein is CASSLDRKDGYTF. In nucleotides, the CDR3 is TGTGCCAGCAGTTTAGACAGAAAGGATGGCTACACCTTC.

This clone was counted between two and nine times. V usage is TRBV5-1 and J usage is TRBJ1-4; perhaps TRBD1 as D (6 bases). CDR3 length equals 15 residues. CDR1 and CDR2 from the germline V gene are SGHRS and YFSETQ. V was clipped by 4 bases and J by 3 bases, with 13 bases between them. The CDR3 here is CASSVVGGANEKLFF. The CDR3 DNA reads as TGCGCCAGCAGCGTGGTAGGGGGGGCTAATGAAAAACTGTTTTTT.

The chain employs TRBV5-6 and TRBJ2-5; D gene uncertain. The germline V and J ends were trimmed by 0 bases and 5 bases, with 11 bases remaining between them. CDR1 SGHDT and CDR2 YYEEEE come from the germline V gene. This CDR3 is built from 14 residues. CDR3 nucleotides: TGTGCCAGCAGCTTGGTCGAGCTTCGGGAGACCCAGTACTTC. Its protein product is CASSLVELRETQYF.

The chain has TRBV5-1 and TRBJ2-2; a weak D match, TRBD2 (6 bases). In germline, CDR1 is SGHRS, CDR2 YFSETQ. Trimming took 1 base from V and 8 from J, leaving 12 bases between them. The CDR3 runs 14 residues. In nucleotides, the CDR3 is TGCGCCAGCAGCTTGCAGGGAGGTTTAGGGGAGCTGTTTTTT. As protein: CASSLQGGLGELFF.

This chain links TRBV10-3 with TRBJ2-7, with TRBD2 identical over 8 bases. The CDR3 has 13 residues. V shed 4 bases, J shed 6 bases, and the junction held 5 bases outside the gene matches. Germline V lookup: CDR1 ENHRY, CDR2 SYGVKD. CDR3 in amino acids: CAISAREGGEQYV. CDR3 DNA sequence: TGTGCCATCAGTGCACGGGAGGGTGGCGAGCAGTACGTC.

The V and J genes are TRBV5-1 and TRBJ2-4; 7 bases agree with TRBD1. CDR3 length: 13 residues. The V gene's germline CDR1 is SGHRS and CDR2 YFSETQ. With V trimmed by 3 bases and J by 5 bases, 2 bases remained unmatched. CDR3 bases: TGCGCCAGCAGCTCCACAGGGGAAAACATTCAGTACTTC. Translated: CASSSTGENIQYF.

The gene calls are TRBV4-1 and TRBJ2-7; D gene ambiguous. The CDR3 consists of 14 residues. Looked up from germline, CDR1 is MGHRA and CDR2 is YSYEKL. Trimming removed 0 bases from V and 6 bases from J, with 12 bases in between. CDR3 amino acids: CASSQDLSRCEQYV. The CDR3, as DNA: TGCGCCAGCAGCCAAGATTTGTCGCGGTGCGAGCAGTACGTC.

This clone was counted a single time. J is TRBJ2-3 and V is TRBV19; a possible D gene is TRBD1 (6 bases). CDR1 and CDR2 (germline): LNHDA, SQIVND (reference sequence). This CDR3 has 15 amino acids. With 7 bases removed from V and 4 bases from J, the gap between germline ends came to 18 bases. Here the CDR3 DNA reads TGTGCCAGTACCCGACAGGCGGGTAGACCAGATACGCAGTATTTT. This codes for CASTRQAGRPDTQYF.

The gene calls are TRBV29-1 and TRBJ2-6; 8 positions match TRBD1. The CDR3 extends over 14 amino acids. The V and J ends lost 5 bases and 4 bases, in that order; junction bases with no gene match: 4. Germline CDR1 reads SQVTM; CDR2 reads ANQGSEA. The CDR3 DNA follows: TGCAGCGTTTGGACAGGGACAGGGGCCAACGTCCTGACTTTC. Translated, it gives CSVWTGTGANVLTF.

This rearrangement joins TRBV7-8 to TRBJ2-7; D not resolved. CDR1 SGHVS and CDR2 FQNEAQ come from the germline V gene. This CDR3 region has 15 residues. With 3 bases removed from V and 4 bases from J, the gap between germline ends came to 16 bases. CDR3 in amino acids: CASSLRDGPRYEQYF. CDR3 bases: TGTGCCAGCAGCTTGCGCGACGGCCCGCGGTACGAGCAGTACTTC.

V usage is TRBV6-4 and J usage is TRBJ1-2; 9 bases align to TRBD1. After removal of 6 bases from V and 2 bases from J, the junction contained 4 bases not matched to a gene. From germline, CDR1 is MRHNA and CDR2 SNTAGT. The CDR3 extends over 14 amino acids. The chain's CDR3 is CASSRTGANYGYTF. The DNA of the CDR3 is TGTGCCAGCAGCCGGACAGGGGCGAACTATGGCTACACCTTC.

This chain connects TRBV19 to TRBJ2-1; the match to TRBD2 covers 14 bases. The junction had 2 bases not matched to a gene; V was cut back by 3 bases and J by 4 bases. The CDR3 totals 16 residues. Germline V gives CDR1 LNHDA, CDR2 SQIVND (reference sequence). CDR3 nucleotide sequence: TGTGCCAGTAGTATGGGACTAGCGGGAGTATACAATGAGCAGTTCTTC. Translating it yields CASSMGLAGVYNEQFF.

On this clone itself: At one end the junction does not follow the germline gene, possibly because of a read error. This chain uses TRBV7-9 with TRBJ1-6; possible D gene TRBD1, 5 bases. The CDR3 is made up of 18 amino acids. Germline V gene sequence: CDR1 SEHNR, CDR2 FQNEAQ (reference sequence). The CDR3 protein is CSSSVDAGGSSYNSPLHF. CDR3 DNA: TGTTCCAGCAGCGTAGACGCGGGGGGTAGCTCCTATAATTCACCCCTCCACTTT.